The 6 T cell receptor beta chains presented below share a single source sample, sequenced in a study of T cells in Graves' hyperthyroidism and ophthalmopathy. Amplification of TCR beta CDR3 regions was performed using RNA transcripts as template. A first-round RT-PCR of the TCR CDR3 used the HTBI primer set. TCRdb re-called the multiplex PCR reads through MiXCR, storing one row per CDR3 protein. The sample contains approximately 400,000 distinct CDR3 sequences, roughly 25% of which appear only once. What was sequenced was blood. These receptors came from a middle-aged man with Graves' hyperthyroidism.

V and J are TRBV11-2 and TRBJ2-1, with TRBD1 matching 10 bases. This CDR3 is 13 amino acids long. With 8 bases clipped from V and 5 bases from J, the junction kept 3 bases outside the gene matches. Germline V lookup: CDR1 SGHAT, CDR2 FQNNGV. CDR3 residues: CASWTGGDNEQFF. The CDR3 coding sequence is TGTGCCAGCTGGACAGGGGGGGACAATGAGCAGTTCTTC.

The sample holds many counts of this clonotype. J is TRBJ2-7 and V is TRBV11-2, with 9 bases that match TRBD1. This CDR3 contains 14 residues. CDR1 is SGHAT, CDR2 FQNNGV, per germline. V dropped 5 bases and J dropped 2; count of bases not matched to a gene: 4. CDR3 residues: CASSTGTGTYEQYF. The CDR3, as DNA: TGTGCCAGCAGCACCGGGACAGGGACCTACGAGCAGTACTTC.

CDR3 coding DNA: TGTGCCAGCAGTTTTAGGACGGGGTACACCGGGGAGCTGTTTTTT. Translated, it gives CASSFRTGYTGELFF. The chain carries TRBV12-3 or TRBV12-4 and TRBJ2-2; maybe TRBD2 (5 bases). Trimming pared 3 bases from V and 3 bases from J, leaving 11 bases between. The CDR3 is 15 amino acids.

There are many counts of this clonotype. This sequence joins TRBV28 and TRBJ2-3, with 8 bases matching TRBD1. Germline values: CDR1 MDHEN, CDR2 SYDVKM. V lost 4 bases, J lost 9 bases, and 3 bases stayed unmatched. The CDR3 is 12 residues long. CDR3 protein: CASSSTGVTQYF. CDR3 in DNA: TGTGCCAGCAGTTCGACAGGGGTGACGCAGTATTTT.

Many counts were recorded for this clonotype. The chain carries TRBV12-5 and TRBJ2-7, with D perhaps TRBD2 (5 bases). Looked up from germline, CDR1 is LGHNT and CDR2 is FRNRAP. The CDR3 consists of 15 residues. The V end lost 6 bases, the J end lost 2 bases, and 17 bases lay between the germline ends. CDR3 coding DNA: TGTGCTAGTGGCAAAAGCGGAACCTCAACCTACGAGCAGTACTTC. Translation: CASGKSGTSTYEQYF.

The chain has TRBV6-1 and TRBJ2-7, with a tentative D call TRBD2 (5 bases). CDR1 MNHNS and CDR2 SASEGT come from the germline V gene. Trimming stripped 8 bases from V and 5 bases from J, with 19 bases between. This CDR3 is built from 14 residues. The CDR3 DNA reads TGTGCCAGCGGGGAGCGGCAGGCCCTCCACGAGCAGTACTTC. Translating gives CASGERQALHEQYF.